This TCR beta chain derives from a study of blood T cell repertoires in COVID-19. Whole-study context: Italy, Spain and the United States were the sources of the convalescent and acute COVID-19 samples. Sources were T cells, B-cell-depleted T cells, or PBMCs; the material itself was cDNA or gDNA.

Looked up from germline, CDR1 is SGHVS and CDR2 is FQNEAQ. CDR3 length equals 14 residues. V lost 3 bases, J lost 5 bases, and 13 bases lay in between. As processed by the authors: Reference gene primer amplification gave estimated nucleated cell counts. Libraries were prepared by immunoSEQ multiplex PCR; TCRdb keeps only in-frame clonotypes and omits some of them. V, J and clone size derive from that table, while D and trimming were established from the DNA sequence. Among about 220,000 clones listed, approximately 90% were seen once. Donors were grouped by their self-reported clinical history. Sample: PBMCs or T cells enriched from blood (not recorded which). The sequence was obtained from a woman aged 30 to 39 with acute COVID-19. This rearrangement joins TRBV7-8 to TRBJ2-5, with D possibly matching TRBD1 (5 bases). DNA of the CDR3: TGTGCCAGCAGCTTGTCTGGGGCAGGGGAGACCCAGTACTTC. Protein product: CASSLSGAGETQYF.